The present T cell receptor (beta chain) was sequenced within a study of identifying expanded T cells in peripheral blood. The data were produced by immunoSEQ multiplex PCR, yet TCRdb's version contains in-frame clones alone and is incomplete. The data contain some 100,000 clones, approximately 89% of them singletons. The CDR3 sequence is 18 residues long. Germline V gene sequence: CDR1 SGHDT, CDR2 YYEEEE. Trimming took off 0 bases at V and 5 bases at J, with 23 bases between the two ends. The rearrangement joins TRBV5-6 to TRBJ1-2, with D perhaps matching TRBD1 (6 bases). This receptor was taken from a person between 18 and 75 years old in good health. The sequenced sample consisted of blood. The CDR3 reads CASSLVADSHPGRYGYTF. Written as DNA, the CDR3 is TGTGCCAGCAGCTTGGTTGCGGACAGTCACCCCGGGAGGTATGGCTACACCTTC.